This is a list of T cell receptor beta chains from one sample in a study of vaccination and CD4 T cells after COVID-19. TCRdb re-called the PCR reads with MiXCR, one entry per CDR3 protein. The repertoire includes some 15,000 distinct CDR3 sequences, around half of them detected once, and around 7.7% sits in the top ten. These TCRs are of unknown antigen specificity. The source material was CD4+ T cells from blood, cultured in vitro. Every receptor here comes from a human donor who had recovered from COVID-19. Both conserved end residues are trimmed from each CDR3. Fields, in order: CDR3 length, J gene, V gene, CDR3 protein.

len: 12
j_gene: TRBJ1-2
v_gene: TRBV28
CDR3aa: ASSLQAGTSGYT

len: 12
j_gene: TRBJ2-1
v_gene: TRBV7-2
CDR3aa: ASSVTSGSNEQF

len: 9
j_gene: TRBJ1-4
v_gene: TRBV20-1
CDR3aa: SAGRGRKLF

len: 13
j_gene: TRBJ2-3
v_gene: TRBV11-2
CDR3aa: ASSFTSGYTDTQY

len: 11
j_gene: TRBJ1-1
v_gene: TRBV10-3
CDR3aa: AISEPQVTEAF

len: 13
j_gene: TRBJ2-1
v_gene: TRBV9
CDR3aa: ASSVDLSPYNEQF

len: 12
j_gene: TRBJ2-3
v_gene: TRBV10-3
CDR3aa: AISRLAGTDTQY

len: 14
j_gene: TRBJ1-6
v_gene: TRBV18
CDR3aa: ASSRARRGQDSPLH

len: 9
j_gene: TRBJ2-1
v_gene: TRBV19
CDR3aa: ASTQDNEQF

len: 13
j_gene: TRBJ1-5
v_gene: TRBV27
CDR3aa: ASSPGQGYNQPQH

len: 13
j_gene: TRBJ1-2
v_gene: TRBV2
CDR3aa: ASSSARGAGYGYT

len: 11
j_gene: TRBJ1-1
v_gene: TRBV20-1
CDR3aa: SAPGGGGGWAF

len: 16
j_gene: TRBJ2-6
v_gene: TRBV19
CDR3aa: ASSPRTGGFSGANVLT

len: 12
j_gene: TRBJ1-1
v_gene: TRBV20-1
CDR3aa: SARDQGGDTEAF

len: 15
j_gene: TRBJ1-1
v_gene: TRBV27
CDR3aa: ASRPRGGFESGTEAF

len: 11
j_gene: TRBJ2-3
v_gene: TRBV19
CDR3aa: ASNTYYTDTQY

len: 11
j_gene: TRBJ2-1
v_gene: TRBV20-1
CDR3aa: SASPTSGSPKF

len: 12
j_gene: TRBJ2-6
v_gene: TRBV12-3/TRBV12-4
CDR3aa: ASSLAAGANVLT

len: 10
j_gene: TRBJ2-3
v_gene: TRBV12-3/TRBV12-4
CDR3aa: ASSTIGDTQY

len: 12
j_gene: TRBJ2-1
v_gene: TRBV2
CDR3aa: ASSYSSPTQKQF

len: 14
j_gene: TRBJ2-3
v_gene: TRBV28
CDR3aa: ASSSLTSGSTDTQY

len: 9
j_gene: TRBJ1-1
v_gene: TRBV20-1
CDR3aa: SASPPTEAF

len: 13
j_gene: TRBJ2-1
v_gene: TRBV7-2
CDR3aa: ASSLQGTSYNEQF

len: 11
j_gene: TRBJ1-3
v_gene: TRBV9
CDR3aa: ASSGGSGNTIY

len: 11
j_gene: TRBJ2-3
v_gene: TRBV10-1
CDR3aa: ASSVAYTDTQY

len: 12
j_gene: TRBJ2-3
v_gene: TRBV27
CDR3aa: ASSSGRGTDTQY